This T cell receptor (beta chain) was identified in a study of T cell repertoires in cytomegalovirus infection. Study background: Both recently identified HLA-C-restricted and well-studied HLA-B-restricted CMV epitopes were used in the study. In public TCR beta signatures, there were indications of both CMV infection and matching HLA type. General study results and limits: CMV carriers with the relevant HLA were identified by cumulative public TCR beta family frequency. Clonotype analysis showed dominance of the ex vivo response by HLA-C-restricted CMV-specific TCR beta clonotypes.

V lost 4 bases and J lost 7, with 7 bases in between. Germline V gives CDR1 SGHTA, CDR2 FQGNSA. The CDR3 runs to 12 residues. TCRdb re-analysed the reads in MiXCR, keeping a single row per CDR3 protein. Among 90,000 to 120,000 distinct CDR3 sequences listed, around 45% were seen once. Concerning this clonotype: Antigen unknown.

The rearrangement joins TRBV7-2 to TRBJ2-2, with D hard to call. The sequence was collected from a human donor in good health (CMV status not recorded). Some clones in this sample may be carry-over from other donors' samples. The source material was CD8+ T cells from cultured PBMCs, sampled from culture after CMV antigen stimulation. The CDR3: CASSWVGGELFF. The CDR3 DNA reads as TGTGCCAGCAGCTGGGTCGGCGGGGAGCTGTTTTTT.